A single sample is the source of the 8 T cell receptor beta chains below, sequenced in a study of blood T cell repertoires in COVID-19. Profiling relied on immunoSEQ multiplex PCR, and the TCRdb table lists in-frame clones only, not all of them. The sample yields about 270,000 clones, approximately 86% seen once. The source material was peripheral blood. Source of these receptors: a woman aged 18 to 35 with acute or convalescent COVID-19.

V usage is TRBV28 and J usage is TRBJ2-3, with D perhaps TRBD2 (6 bases). CDR1 is MDHEN and CDR2 is SYDVKM in the germline V gene. CDR3 length: 14 amino acids. Trimming cost V 7 bases and J 1 base, with 12 bases left between them. As DNA, the CDR3 is TGTGCCAGCACTTTCGGGGGACGCACAGATACGCAGTATTTT. Protein sequence: CASTFGGRTDTQYF.

The chain employs TRBV6-7 and TRBJ2-7, with TRBD1 matching 7 bases. TRBV6-7 is treated as an ORF (open reading frame) with a function not yet certain. The CDR3 runs to 16 residues. Germline trimming cut 4 bases from V and 2 bases from J; bases unmatched to any gene: 11. The CDR3: CASSFHPGQTPYEQYF. Written as DNA, the CDR3 is TGTGCCAGCAGTTTCCATCCGGGACAGACCCCCTACGAGCAGTACTTC.

The chain uses TRBV5-1 and TRBJ2-3; TRBD1 agrees at 7 bases. The V gene's germline CDR1 is SGHRS and CDR2 YFSETQ. V shed 2 bases, J shed 0 bases, and the junction held 3 bases outside the gene matches. The CDR3 loop spans 15 amino acids. The CDR3 reads CASSFGQASTDTQYF. The CDR3 DNA follows: TGCGCCAGCAGCTTCGGACAGGCGAGCACAGATACGCAGTATTTT.

The J gene is TRBJ2-1, the V gene TRBV5-1; a possible D gene is TRBD1 (5 bases). The CDR3 covers 13 residues. V was cut by 0 bases and J by 7 bases, with 8 bases left in between. Per germline, CDR1 SGHRS and CDR2 YFSETQ. CDR3 amino acids: CASSLAKGNEQFF. The CDR3 DNA reads as TGCGCCAGCAGCTTGGCCAAGGGGAATGAGCAGTTCTTC.

The rearrangement uses TRBV11-2 and TRBJ2-1; 7 nucleotides line up with TRBD2. The CDR3 is 14 residues long. V shed 5 bases and J 9 bases; nucleotides not matched to a gene: 10. CDR1 and CDR2 from the germline V gene are SGHAT and FQNNGV. The CDR3 loop reads CASSNSGVVGEQFF. For the CDR3, the DNA is TGTGCCAGCAGCAACAGCGGGGTCGTGGGTGAGCAGTTCTTC.

The rearrangement links TRBV19 to TRBJ1-1; 9 bases fit TRBD1. Per the germline V gene, CDR1 is LNHDA and CDR2 is SQIVND (reference sequence). The ends lost 5 bases at V and 0 bases at J; junction bases unmatched: 4. The CDR3 is 15 amino acids. CDR3 nucleotide sequence: TGTGCCAGTAGTTCGGGACAGGGCATGAACACTGAAGCTTTCTTT. Amino acids: CASSSGQGMNTEAFF.

The rearrangement links TRBV6-2 or TRBV6-3 to TRBJ2-7, with 10 bases lining up with TRBD2. Germline trimming cut 0 bases from V and 5 bases from J; bases unmatched to any gene: 16. The CDR3 consists of 19 residues. Germline loops: CDR1 MNHEY, CDR2 SVGEGT. The CDR3 DNA sequence: TGTGCCAGCAGTTACTCGACTCGTGATAGCGGGAGGCTGCGGGACGAGCAGTACTTC. It encodes CASSYSTRDSGRLRDEQYF.

The gene calls are TRBV6-5 and TRBJ2-1; TRBD2 is a possible D gene (6 bases). This CDR3 has 15 residues. CDR1 is MNHEY and CDR2 is SVGAGI in the germline V gene. Trimming cost V 6 bases and J 4 bases, with 16 bases left between them. Here the CDR3 reads CASRNWGLAYNEQFF. In nucleotides, the CDR3 is TGTGCCAGCAGAAACTGGGGACTCGCGTACAATGAGCAGTTCTTC.